This TCR beta chain was sequenced for a study of tumor-infiltrating lymphocytes in primary liver carcinoma (dated by TCRdb to the late 2010s). Context from the whole study: Between late 2015 and 2016, about 5 patients in China with histopathologically diagnosed primary liver carcinoma had their tumors surgically resected. Of the five patients, three men and two women aged 30 to 69 years, four had hepatocellular carcinoma and one had combined HCC and intrahepatic cholangiocarcinoma. The tumors of the five patients were staged as T1-T3 N0M0, with maximum diameters ranging from roughly 4 to 11 cm. Each sample produced roughly 3.65 to 7.5 million productive TCRbeta reads, and read depth showed no significant difference between tissue types. For each liver tumor, the study sampled five regions along with adjacent normal tissue and blood, and applied TCRbeta repertoire sequencing, expression microarrays and whole-exome sequencing. TCRbeta repertoire sequencing covered 35 specimens from 5 patients: roughly 25 tumor regions, 5 adjacent noncancerous liver tissues and 5 peripheral blood samples. High reproducibility was observed for the technical replicate repertoires, with mean shared-clone rates about 0.92 and correlation coefficients above 0.95. Overall study results and their limits: Because the samples were bulk and unsorted, CD4+ and CD8+ T cell repertoires could not be compared. The study included only five patients, and the authors note findings should be validated in a larger study. Only the TCR beta chain was sequenced, so true repertoire diversity is likely underestimated because unpaired alpha chains were not captured. Consistent with antigen-driven expansion, pairs of tumor regions showed higher repertoire overlap (mean roughly 36%) than either tumor-adjacent pairs (around 17%) or tumor-blood pairs (approximately 15%). The top 250 clones accounted for a significantly greater share of the repertoire in tumors than in blood (p = 0.039).

TRIzol reagent was used to extract blood RNA from unsorted whole blood, while the DNeasy Blood & Tissue kit provided the germline DNA. At the time of sampling, the patients had chronic HBV infection and had not received any treatment. Before surgery, around 4.2 milliliters of peripheral blood were collected into K2EDTA tubes. A note on this clonotype: Its binding antigen is unknown. The CDR3 ends on some other residue instead of the conserved phenylalanine or tryptophan, so this is likely a read error.

Termini included, the CDR3 measures 15 amino acids. The only DNA kept is the CDR3, 45 bases in frame from the first base. The germline V gene gives CDR1 as SGHNT and CDR2 as YENEEA. Using a constant-region primer and ProtoScript II reverse transcriptase, TCRbeta-specific cDNA was reverse-transcribed from approximately 0.55 ug total RNA. Three nested multiplex PCR rounds, following a slightly modified ARM-PCR procedure, were used to build the TCRbeta libraries. Each of the first two PCR rounds ran for 9 to 10 cycles using multiplex TRBV1-TRBV30 forward primers together with a Cbeta reverse primer. Sample barcodes and Illumina adapters were added in a final 25-cycle PCR using Deep VentR polymerase. Before sequencing, amplicons between 200 and 500 bp were purified from gel using a QIAquick gel extraction kit. TCRbeta amplicons were sequenced on an Illumina HiSeq 2500 with 250-bp paired-end reads. Turning to the authors' computational methods: Quality trimming of reads was performed with Trimmomatic v0.33, and paired reads were merged with FLASH v1.2.11 so that full CDR3 sequences could be recovered. V, D and J germline segments were assigned to the rearranged TCRbeta sequences using MiGEC v1.2.1b. Clonotype statistics and Shannon-Wiener diversity indices were calculated with VDJtools v1.0.0. Except for diversity analysis, only the 250 most abundant clonotypes of each sample were used in subsequent analyses to reduce sampling bias. The public sequencing data were trimmed at Q25 with fastp and processed into clonotypes with MiXCR by TCRdb, which kept only in-frame beta chains. CDR3 protein duplicates are merged, each entry listing the most common genes and DNA. These V and J calls rely on TCRdb rather than the paper's analysis. Here the sample has around 330,000 distinct CDR3 sequences; 65% occur a single time. The ten largest clonotypes hold about 8.4% of the sample.

The chain was built from TRBV11-3 and TRBJ2-2, with 7 bases aligning to TRBD1. This TCR was sampled from a man aged 35 to 55 with primary liver carcinoma and hepatitis B virus infection. The specimen was peripheral blood. In nucleotides, the sequence is TGTGCCAGCAGCGCACAGGGGACGAATACCGGGGAGCTGTTTCTT. This yields the protein CASSAQGTNTGELFL.